A single sample is the source of the 8 T cell receptor beta chains below, sequenced in a study of CXCR3-negative and CXCR3-positive naive CD8 T cells. The authors prepared UMI-labeled TRB cDNA libraries by 5' RACE. TCRdb derives one entry per CDR3 protein from the 5' RACE reads, leaving out DNA. Its clone listing holds about 30,000 distinct CDR3 sequences. Sequencing was done on a sample of memory CD8+ T cells from blood. The receptors were sampled from a human donor in good health. Some clones in this sample may be carry-over from other donors' samples.

The gene calls are TRBV27 and TRBJ2-1. CDR3 length equals 13 residues. In germline, CDR1 is MNHEY, CDR2 SMNVEV (reference sequence). CDR3: CASSLTDYNEQFF.

The V call is TRBV6-2 or TRBV6-3, the J call TRBJ1-2. CDR1 and CDR2 (germline): MNHEY, SVGEGT. This CDR3 comprises 12 residues. The chain's CDR3 is CASSYPEEGYTF.

The chain is built from TRBV13 and TRBJ1-2; no DNA is available, so the TRBD1 call from TCRdb remains unchecked. The CDR3 length is 14 residues. CDR1 is PRHDT, CDR2 FYEKMQ, per germline (reference sequence). The CDR3 spells CASSLENRGHGYTF.

The V call is TRBV2, the J call TRBJ2-2; TCRdb calls TRBD1, which cannot be checked without DNA. Germline V gene data show CDR1 as SNHLY and CDR2 as FYNNEI. The CDR3 covers 16 residues. The CDR3 protein is CASSEVDSSNTGELFF.

The chain uses TRBV4-2 and TRBJ2-5; TCRdb indicates TRBD2, and absent DNA this call remains unverified. This CDR3 is 16 amino acids long. Germline V gene sequence: CDR1 LGHNA, CDR2 YNFKEQ. The CDR3 reads CASSQDRASASETQYF.

V is TRBV28 and J is TRBJ2-7; the D gene TCRdb calls, TRBD1, cannot be checked with no DNA. This CDR3 is built from 19 residues. Germline CDR1 MDHEN, CDR2 SYDVKM. The CDR3 is CASSLCIKDPALASYEQYF.

The chain links TRBV20-1 to TRBJ2-1; no DNA is available, so the TRBD1 call from TCRdb remains unchecked. The germline V gene has CDR1 DFQATT and CDR2 SNEGSKA (reference sequence). This CDR3 spans 14 amino acids. The CDR3 sequence is CSASGTSSYNEQFF.

This chain uses TRBV6-6 with TRBJ2-2. Per germline, CDR1 MNHNY and CDR2 SVGAGI (reference sequence). This CDR3 has 13 residues. CDR3 sequence: CASSYLNGGELFF.